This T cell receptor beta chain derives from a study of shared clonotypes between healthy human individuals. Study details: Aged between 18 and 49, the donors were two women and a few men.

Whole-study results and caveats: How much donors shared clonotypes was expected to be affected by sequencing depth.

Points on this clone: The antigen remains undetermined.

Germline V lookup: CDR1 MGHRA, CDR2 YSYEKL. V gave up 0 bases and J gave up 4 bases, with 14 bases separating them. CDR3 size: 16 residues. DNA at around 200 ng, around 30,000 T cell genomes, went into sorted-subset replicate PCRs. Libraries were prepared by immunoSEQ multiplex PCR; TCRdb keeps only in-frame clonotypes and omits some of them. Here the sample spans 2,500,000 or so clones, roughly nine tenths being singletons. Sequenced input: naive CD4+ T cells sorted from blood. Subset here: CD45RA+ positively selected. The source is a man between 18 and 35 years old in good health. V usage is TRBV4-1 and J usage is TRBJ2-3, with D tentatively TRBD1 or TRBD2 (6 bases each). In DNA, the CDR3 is TGCGCCAGCAGCCAAGATCGTTCGGGGGCCCCAGATACGCAGTATTTT. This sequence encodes CASSQDRSGAPDTQYF.